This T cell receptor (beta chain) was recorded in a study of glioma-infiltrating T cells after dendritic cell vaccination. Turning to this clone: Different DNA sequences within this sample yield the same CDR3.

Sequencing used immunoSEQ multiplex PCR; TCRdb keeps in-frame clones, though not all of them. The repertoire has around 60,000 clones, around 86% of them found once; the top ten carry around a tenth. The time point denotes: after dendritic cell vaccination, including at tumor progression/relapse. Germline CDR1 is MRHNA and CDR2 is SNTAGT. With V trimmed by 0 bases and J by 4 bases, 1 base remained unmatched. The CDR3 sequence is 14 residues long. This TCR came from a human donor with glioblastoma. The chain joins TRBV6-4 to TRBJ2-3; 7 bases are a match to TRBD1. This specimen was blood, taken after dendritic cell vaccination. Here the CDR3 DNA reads TGTGCCAGCAGTGACTCAGGGGGCGCAGATACGCAGTATTTT. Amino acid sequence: CASSDSGGADTQYF.